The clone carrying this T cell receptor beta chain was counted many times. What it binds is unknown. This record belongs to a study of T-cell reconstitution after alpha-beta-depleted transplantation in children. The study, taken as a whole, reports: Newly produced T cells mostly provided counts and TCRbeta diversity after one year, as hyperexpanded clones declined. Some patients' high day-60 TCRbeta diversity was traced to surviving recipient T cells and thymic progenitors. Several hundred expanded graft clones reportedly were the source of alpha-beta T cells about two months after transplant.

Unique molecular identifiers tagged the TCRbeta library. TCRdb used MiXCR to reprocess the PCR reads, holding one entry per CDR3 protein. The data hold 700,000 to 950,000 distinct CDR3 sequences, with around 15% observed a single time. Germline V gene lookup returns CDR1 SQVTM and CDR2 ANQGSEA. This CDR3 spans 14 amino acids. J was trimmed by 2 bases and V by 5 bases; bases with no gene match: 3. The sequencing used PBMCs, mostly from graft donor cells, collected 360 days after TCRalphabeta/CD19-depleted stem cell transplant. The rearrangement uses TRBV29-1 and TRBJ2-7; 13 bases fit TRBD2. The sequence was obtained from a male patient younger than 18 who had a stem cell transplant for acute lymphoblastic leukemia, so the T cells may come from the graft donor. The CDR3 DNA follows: TGCAGCGTTAAGGGACTAGCGGGGACCTACGAGCAGTACTTC. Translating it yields CSVKGLAGTYEQYF.